The 29 T cell receptor beta chains listed next were all sequenced from one sample in a study of T cell responses to AZD1222 COVID-19 vaccine. The table came from immunoSEQ multiplex PCR; TCRdb's copy has only in-frame clones and leaves some out. This sample carries around 67,000 clones, around 84% of them seen once, and the ten largest clones take roughly 20%. Here the sequenced sample was peripheral blood, taken on day 0 of AZD1222 vaccination. These receptors originate from an adult in good health.

The chain couples TRBV28 to TRBJ1-5; D gene unclear. CDR3 size: 14 residues. Germline CDR1 is MDHEN and CDR2 is SYDVKM. V lost 1 base and J lost 7, with 11 bases in between. CDR3 DNA: TGTGCCAGCAGTTTATTTGCGGGAAACCAGCCCCAGCATTTT. It codes for CASSLFAGNQPQHF.

The chain recombines TRBV6-5 with TRBJ1-6, with TRBD1 matching 7 bases. Germline lookup yields CDR1 MNHEY and CDR2 SVGAGI. This CDR3 region has 13 residues. CDR3 DNA: TGTGCAACCTCCGGGACAGTAGATTCACCCCTCCACTTT. Its protein product is CATSGTVDSPLHF.

The chain couples TRBV28 to TRBJ1-2; D remains ambiguous. The CDR3 covers 16 residues. Looked up from germline, CDR1 is MDHEN and CDR2 is SYDVKM. Between the trimmed V and J ends, which lost 2 bases and 7 bases, there was a span of 20 bases. The chain's CDR3 is CASSLMAGIFDAGYTF. DNA for the CDR3: TGTGCCAGCAGTTTAATGGCGGGCATTTTTGATGCTGGCTACACCTTC.

The chain has TRBV29-1 and TRBJ1-1; D is possibly TRBD1 (6 bases). V was cut by 7 bases and J by 6 bases, with 21 bases left in between. Looked up from germline, CDR1 is SQVTM and CDR2 is ANQGSEA. There are 14 residues in the CDR3. The CDR3: CSANLASGVAEAFF. CDR3 nucleotides: TGCAGCGCCAACCTCGCGTCAGGGGTCGCTGAAGCTTTCTTT.

This clone turned up a few times. The chain joins TRBV28 to TRBJ1-1, with D unresolved. The CDR3 consists of 12 residues. CDR1 MDHEN and CDR2 SYDVKM come from the germline V gene. Trimming removed 1 base at V and 0 bases at J, with 0 bases between. CDR3 region: CASSLLNTEAFF. The CDR3 nucleotides are TGTGCCAGCAGTTTATTGAACACTGAAGCTTTCTTT.

The rearrangement links TRBV19 to TRBJ2-7, with 8 bases matching TRBD2. With V trimmed by 3 bases and J by 4 bases, 5 bases remained unmatched. The V gene's germline CDR1 is LNHDA and CDR2 SQIVND (reference sequence). The CDR3 is 14 residues long. The CDR3 nucleotides are TGTGCCAGTAGTATGACGGGGGGGATTTACGAGCAGTACTTC. Protein product: CASSMTGGIYEQYF.

The chain couples TRBV6-5 to TRBJ1-2; 10 nucleotides line up with TRBD1. Per germline, CDR1 MNHEY and CDR2 SVGAGI. The CDR3 sequence is 16 residues long. With 2 bases clipped from V and 0 bases from J, the junction kept 3 bases outside the gene matches. The CDR3 region is CASSYGTGAPNYGYTF. CDR3 sequence (DNA): TGTGCCAGCAGTTACGGGACAGGGGCCCCTAACTATGGCTACACCTTC.

The J gene is TRBJ2-6, the V gene TRBV7-8; D gene uncertain. CDR3 length: 18 residues. Deletions cut 3 bases from V and 1 base from J, with 16 bases between. From germline, CDR1 is SGHVS and CDR2 FQNEAQ. CDR3 region: CASSLGREAVSGANVLTF. For the CDR3, the DNA is TGTGCCAGCAGCTTGGGCCGAGAGGCGGTATCTGGGGCCAACGTCCTGACTTTC.

This chain uses TRBV19 with TRBJ1-1; possibly TRBD1 for D (6 bases). Trimming removed 4 bases from V and 2 bases from J, with 17 bases in between. The CDR3 sequence is 16 residues long. Germline loops: CDR1 LNHDA, CDR2 SQIVND (reference sequence). The CDR3 DNA reads TGTGCCAGTAGTACTCAATCGGGGGCCCACAACACTGAAGCTTTCTTT. Amino acids: CASSTQSGAHNTEAFF.

The rearrangement joins TRBV7-2 to TRBJ1-3; D is possibly TRBD1 (5 bases). V lost 1 base and J 2 bases, leaving 6 bases between the germline ends. CDR3 length: 14 amino acids. Germline CDR1 SGHTA, CDR2 FQGNSA. CDR3 in DNA: TGTGCCAGCAGCTTAGTCAGGGCTGGAAACACCATATATTTT. Encoded protein: CASSLVRAGNTIYF.

The chain couples TRBV10-1 to TRBJ2-7; a weak D match, TRBD1 (5 bases). The CDR3 length is 13 residues. The germline V gene has CDR1 WNHNN and CDR2 SYGVQD (reference sequence). V shed 3 bases and J shed 1 base, with 7 bases lying between them. The CDR3: CASSEGQSYEQYF. CDR3 DNA: TGCGCCAGCAGTGAAGGACAATCCTACGAGCAGTACTTC.

V is TRBV6-2 or TRBV6-3 and J is TRBJ2-3, with a weak D call TRBD1 (6 bases). Per the germline V gene, CDR1 is MNHEY and CDR2 is SVGEGT. The CDR3 is made up of 11 amino acids. Trimming took 5 bases from V and 10 from J, leaving 10 bases between them. In nucleotides, the CDR3 is TGTGCCAGCAGTATTAACAGGGCGCAGTATTTT. Its translation: CASSINRAQYF.

The J gene is TRBJ1-1, the V gene TRBV28; a possible D gene is TRBD1 (5 bases). The germline V and J ends were trimmed by 5 bases and 5 bases, with 12 bases remaining between them. The CDR3 has 13 amino acids. Germline V gives CDR1 MDHEN, CDR2 SYDVKM. The CDR3 protein is CASSPPGGTEAFF. The CDR3 DNA reads as TGTGCCAGCAGTCCCCCCGGGGGGACTGAAGCTTTCTTT.

The gene calls are TRBV7-9 and TRBJ1-5; a weak D match, TRBD1 (5 bases). The CDR3 totals 15 residues. CDR1 SEHNR and CDR2 FQNEAQ come from the germline V gene (reference sequence). The V and J ends lost 0 bases and 2 bases respectively, with 8 bases between them. The CDR3 loop reads CASSLAGQGNQPQHF. CDR3 DNA: TGTGCCAGCAGCTTAGCGGGGCAGGGCAATCAGCCCCAGCATTTT.

This chain uses TRBV6-5 with TRBJ1-3; possibly TRBD1 for D (5 bases). This CDR3 has 16 amino acids. V was shortened by 2 bases and J by 4 bases, with 15 bases between the two germline ends. Germline V gives CDR1 MNHEY, CDR2 SVGAGI. Written as DNA, the CDR3 is TGTGCCAGCAGTTACGGTTTAGGGACTACCGGAAACACCATATATTTT. This sequence encodes CASSYGLGTTGNTIYF.

The sample holds a few counts of this clone. This chain joins TRBV27 and TRBJ2-1, with D maybe TRBD1 (7 bases). The germline V gene has CDR1 MNHEY and CDR2 SMNVEV (reference sequence). Trimming stripped 6 bases from V and 0 bases from J, with 21 bases between. This CDR3 spans 18 amino acids. CDR3 bases: TGTGCCAGCAGCCCAGGGGGAATAGCGGAGATCTCCTACAATGAGCAGTTCTTC. Protein product: CASSPGGIAEISYNEQFF.

J is TRBJ2-1 and V is TRBV2; a possible D gene is TRBD2 (6 bases). Germline V gene lookup returns CDR1 SNHLY and CDR2 FYNNEI. Between the trimmed V and J ends, which lost 0 bases and 3 bases, there was a span of 12 bases. CDR3 length: 16 residues. This CDR3 is CASSEAPTGSYNEQFF. The DNA of the CDR3 is TGTGCCAGCAGTGAAGCGCCAACCGGGAGCTACAATGAGCAGTTCTTC.

The chain employs TRBV28 and TRBJ1-3, with D perhaps matching TRBD1 (6 bases). The CDR3 loop spans 17 amino acids. Germline CDR1 is MDHEN and CDR2 is SYDVKM. V was clipped by 1 base and J by 0 bases, with 13 bases between them. The CDR3 reads CASSLLEQGPSGNTIYF. CDR3 nucleotide sequence: TGTGCCAGCAGTTTATTGGAGCAGGGGCCCTCTGGAAACACCATATATTTT.

The chain uses TRBV6-5 and TRBJ2-3; D is tentatively TRBD1 or TRBD2 (5 bases each). V was shortened by 3 bases and J by 6 bases, with 16 bases between the two germline ends. Germline V CDR1 and CDR2: MNHEY, SVGAGI. The CDR3 loop spans 15 amino acids. The CDR3 nucleotides are TGTGCCAGCAGTTATACACGGGGCGCTTCGGATACGCAGTATTTT. Its translation is CASSYTRGASDTQYF.

This clone came up once. This rearrangement joins TRBV10-3 to TRBJ2-7, with TRBD1 identical over 9 bases. Trimming took 11 bases from V and 2 from J; bases not matched to a gene: 10. Germline V gene data show CDR1 as ENHRY and CDR2 as SYGVKD. CDR3 length: 14 amino acids. The CDR3 DNA sequence: TGTGCCGTATCCCCGGGACAGGGAGCCTACGAGCAGTACTTC. It is translated as CAVSPGQGAYEQYF.

The V and J genes are TRBV27 and TRBJ2-7, with 7 bases lining up with TRBD1. This CDR3 is 14 amino acids long. Germline V lookup: CDR1 MNHEY, CDR2 SMNVEV (reference sequence). V was clipped by 3 bases and J by 2 bases; unmatched bases: 4. The CDR3 here is CASSFSGQTYEQYF. The DNA of the CDR3 is TGTGCCAGCAGTTTTTCGGGACAGACCTACGAGCAGTACTTC.

This chain connects TRBV30 to TRBJ1-3; no clear D. The CDR3 is 14 amino acids. Germline V gene lookup returns CDR1 GTSNPN and CDR2 SVGIG (reference sequence). Trimming took off 2 bases at V and 0 bases at J, with 8 bases between the two ends. The chain's CDR3 is CAWSLGRSGNTIYF. Written as DNA, the CDR3 is TGTGCCTGGAGTCTCGGCCGCTCTGGAAACACCATATATTTT. The full variable domain, completed using reference TRBV30 and TRBJ1-3, is SQTIHQWPATLVQPVGSPLSLECTVEGTSNPNLYWYRQAAGRGLQLLFYSVGIGQISSEVPQNLSASRPQDRQFILSSKKLLLSDSGFYLCAWSLGRSGNTIYFGEGSWLTVV.

This clone was seen a handful of times. The V gene is TRBV19, the J gene TRBJ1-5, with a tentative D call TRBD1 (5 bases). V shed 6 bases and J shed 6 bases, with 9 bases lying between them. Per germline, CDR1 LNHDA and CDR2 SQIVND (reference sequence). The CDR3 totals 12 residues. Here the CDR3 DNA reads TGTGCCAGTAGGAAGGGGATTCAGCCCCAGCATTTT. It is translated as CASRKGIQPQHF.

This chain connects TRBV28 to TRBJ1-2, with a possible D match to TRBD1 (6 bases). Trimming removed 3 bases from V and 0 bases from J, with 11 bases in between. CDR3 length equals 15 residues. Germline CDR1 MDHEN, CDR2 SYDVKM. The CDR3 DNA is TGTGCCAGCAGTTTTCCTCGGACAGCTAACTATGGCTACACCTTC. This encodes CASSFPRTANYGYTF.

The chain joins TRBV3-1 (or the pseudogene TRBV3-2) to TRBJ2-7; no reliable D call. Trimming took 0 bases from V and 2 from J, leaving 5 bases between them. Germline V gives CDR1 LGHDT, CDR2 YNNKEL (reference sequence). The CDR3 is made up of 13 amino acids. The CDR3 region has the DNA TGTGCCAGCAGCCAAGAGAAGGCCTACGAGCAGTACTTC. Translation: CASSQEKAYEQYF.

The V and J genes are TRBV11-2 and TRBJ2-3, with D perhaps matching TRBD1 or TRBD2 (6 bases each). Trimming left V 1 base short and J 5 bases short, with 10 bases between. The CDR3 has 14 residues. Germline CDR1 reads SGHAT; CDR2 reads FQNNGV. The CDR3 loop is CASSLGGGRDTQYF. The DNA for the CDR3 is TGTGCCAGCAGCTTAGGAGGGGGGCGAGATACGCAGTATTTT.

The chain joins TRBV27 to TRBJ1-1; perhaps TRBD1 as D (5 bases). The CDR3 totals 15 residues. Germline-derived CDR1 and CDR2 are MNHEY and SMNVEV (reference sequence). The V end lost 0 bases, the J end lost 3 bases, and 11 bases lay between the germline ends. Here the CDR3 DNA reads TGTGCCAGCAGTTTATCGACGGGGGGTTACACTGAAGCTTTCTTT. This gives the protein CASSLSTGGYTEAFF.

This chain uses TRBV7-9 with TRBJ2-7, with D possibly matching TRBD2 (6 bases). The V gene lost 5 bases and the J gene lost 4 bases, with 21 bases spanning the gap. The CDR3 length is 16 residues. The V gene's germline CDR1 is SEHNR and CDR2 FQNEAQ (reference sequence). The CDR3 region is CASSVNNLGLSYEQYF. CDR3 DNA: TGTGCCAGCAGCGTGAATAATCTGGGACTGTCTTACGAGCAGTACTTC.

This chain links TRBV6-6 with TRBJ2-7; weak D call: TRBD1 (5 bases). Germline V gives CDR1 MNHNY, CDR2 SVGAGI (reference sequence). Trimming removed 5 bases at V and 2 bases at J, with 13 bases between. The CDR3 covers 14 residues. The CDR3 sequence is CASSDSLAPYEQYF. The CDR3 coding sequence is TGTGCCAGCAGTGACAGTTTAGCCCCCTACGAGCAGTACTTC.